The 19 T cell receptor beta chains listed next were all sequenced from one sample in a study of Graves' ophthalmopathy and Graves' hyperthyroidism. Amplification of the TCR beta CDR3 regions used RNA transcripts (as template). Second-round multiplex PCR came after first-round RT-PCR with HTBI primers. TCRdb called the multiplex PCR reads again in MiXCR, with one record for every CDR3 protein. Of under 350,000 distinct CDR3 sequences listed, roughly 15% are singletons. Sequenced sample: peripheral blood. The source of these receptors is an adult man with Graves' ophthalmopathy.

V gene TRBV27 combines with J gene TRBJ2-5, with D possibly being TRBD1 (6 bases). The CDR3 length is 12 residues. Trimming removed 6 bases from V and 4 bases from J, with 9 bases in between. Germline loops: CDR1 MNHEY, CDR2 SMNVEV (reference sequence). As DNA, the CDR3 is TGTGCCAGCAGATCACAGGGAGAGACCCAGTACTTC. Its translation: CASRSQGETQYF.

This clonotype showed up many times. The chain carries TRBV7-2 and TRBJ2-5; maybe TRBD2 (5 bases). Between the trimmed V and J ends, which lost 7 bases and 1 base, there was a span of 16 bases. The CDR3 sequence is 15 residues long. Germline CDR1 SGHTA, CDR2 FQGNSA. CDR3 nucleotides: TGTGCCAGCATTAAAACGTCCGGGATCCAAGAGACCCAGTACTTC. Encoded protein: CASIKTSGIQETQYF. The full variable domain, its missing parts supplied by reference TRBV7-2 and TRBJ2-5, is GAGVSQSPSNKVTEKGKDVELRCDPISGHTALYWYRQSLGQGLEFLIYFQGNSAPDKSGLPSDRFSAERTGGSVSTLTIQRTQQEDSAVYLCASIKTSGIQETQYFGPGTRLLVL.

The CDR3 coding sequence is TGTGCCAGCAGTTACGAGACAGGGGTTACTCAGCCCCAGCATTTT. Its translation: CASSYETGVTQPQHF. V is TRBV6-2 or TRBV6-3 and J is TRBJ1-5; TRBD1 agrees at 8 bases. This CDR3 has 15 amino acids. Looked up from germline, CDR1 is MNHEY and CDR2 is SVGEGT. V lost 2 bases to trimming and J lost 6 bases; unmatched junction nucleotides: 6.

This clonotype has a count of ten or more. This chain connects TRBV12-3 or TRBV12-4 to TRBJ2-7, with 10 bases aligning to TRBD1. There are 14 residues in the CDR3. The trim removed 6 bases at V and 5 bases at J, leaving 7 bases unmatched. This CDR3 reads CASSTGQGTHEQYF. The DNA of the CDR3 is TGTGCCAGCAGCACGGGACAGGGGACCCACGAGCAGTACTTC.

This clonotype was detected many times. The rearrangement uses TRBV7-8 and TRBJ2-5; 11 positions agree with TRBD2. This CDR3 comprises 18 residues. V lost 5 bases, J lost 1 base, and 12 bases stayed unmatched. Germline lookup yields CDR1 SGHVS and CDR2 FQNEAQ. The CDR3 protein is CASSLSGRARKFQETQYF. The CDR3 nucleotides read TGTGCCAGCAGCCTTAGCGGGAGGGCCCGTAAATTCCAAGAGACCCAGTACTTC.

In its sample, this clonotype was seen many times. This rearrangement joins TRBV5-1 to TRBJ1-6; maybe TRBD1 (5 bases). The CDR3 is made up of 16 amino acids. The germline CDR1 and CDR2 sequences are SGHRS and YFSETQ. Trimming cost V 3 bases and J 5 bases, with 15 bases left between them. The CDR3 spells CASSWRQTSNNSPLHF. As DNA, the CDR3 is TGCGCCAGCAGCTGGAGACAGACGAGCAATAATTCACCCCTCCACTTT.

In its sample, this clonotype was seen many times. The chain links TRBV6-2 or TRBV6-3 to TRBJ1-5, with 11 bases that match TRBD1. The germline CDR1 and CDR2 sequences are MNHEY and SVGEGT. V was pared by 0 bases and J by 3 bases, with 7 bases of the junction left unmatched. This CDR3 contains 18 residues. CDR3 in DNA: TGTGCCAGCAGTTACTCGATAAGGACAGGGGGCGCCAATCAGCCCCAGCATTTT. Translated: CASSYSIRTGGANQPQHF.

V is TRBV29-1 and J is TRBJ1-6; no clear D. CDR1 and CDR2 (germline): SQVTM, ANQGSEA. This CDR3 region has 14 residues. Trimming pared 4 bases from V and 10 bases from J, leaving 17 bases between. The CDR3 is CSVAGPWEISPLHF. CDR3 bases: TGCAGCGTTGCCGGACCCTGGGAAATATCACCCCTCCACTTT.

This clonotype was detected many times. J is TRBJ2-3 and V is TRBV11-2; D call uncertain. The V gene's germline CDR1 is SGHAT and CDR2 FQNNGV. The V and J ends lost 0 bases and 5 bases respectively, with 12 bases between them. The CDR3 runs to 15 residues. The CDR3, as DNA: TGTGCCAGCAGCTTAGATGGAAGACTGCGAGATACGCAGTATTTT. Protein product: CASSLDGRLRDTQYF.

This clonotype was seen many times. CDR3 sequence reads: CASRGTLGGQPQHF. CDR3 nucleotides: TGTGCCAGCAGAGGGACATTAGGGGGCCAGCCCCAGCATTTT. V and J are TRBV28 and TRBJ1-5; TRBD1 aligns across 7 bases. Losses at the gene ends were 6 bases for V and 7 bases for J; bases not matched to a gene: 9. Germline V gene lookup returns CDR1 MDHEN and CDR2 SYDVKM. The CDR3 spans 14 residues.

The chain joins TRBV12-3 or TRBV12-4 to TRBJ2-7; unclear D gene. Trimming removed 4 bases at V and 6 bases at J, with 13 bases between. The CDR3 runs 13 residues. CDR3 loop: CASSWADRAEQYF. The CDR3 nucleotides are TGTGCCAGCAGTTGGGCAGATAGGGCCGAGCAGTACTTC.

This clonotype came up many times. The CDR3 sequence is CASSSAGAGYTF. In DNA, the CDR3 is TGTGCCAGCAGTTCAGCCGGGGCTGGCTACACCTTC. This chain connects TRBV12-3 or TRBV12-4 to TRBJ1-2; possible D gene TRBD1, 5 bases. The CDR3 runs to 12 residues. Trimming shortened V by 4 bases and J by 7 bases, and 10 bases separated the two germline ends.

This clonotype was observed at least ten times. This chain links TRBV20-1 with TRBJ2-7; the D gene is possibly TRBD1 (5 bases). V lost 6 bases and J lost 7, with 13 bases in between. Germline V gene sequence: CDR1 DFQATT, CDR2 SNEGSKA (reference sequence). The CDR3 has 11 amino acids. This CDR3 reads CSALGPLEQYF. In DNA, the CDR3 is TGCAGTGCATTGGGGCCCTTGGAGCAGTACTTC.

This clonotype was observed at least ten times. V usage is TRBV7-2 and J usage is TRBJ2-5; D possibly uses TRBD1 or TRBD2 (6 bases each). V was clipped by 3 bases and J by 5 bases, with 13 bases between them. Germline V gives CDR1 SGHTA, CDR2 FQGNSA. The CDR3 has 14 residues. The chain's CDR3 is CASSFRRGWETQYF. In nucleotides, the CDR3 is TGTGCCAGCAGCTTTAGGAGGGGGTGGGAGACCCAGTACTTC.

Notes on this clonotype: Compared with germline, one end of the junction differs, possibly owing to a read error. The rearrangement joins TRBV3-1 to TRBJ1-1; D uncertain. This CDR3 spans 11 amino acids. Germline CDR1 reads LGHDT; CDR2 reads YNNKEL (reference sequence). CDR3 region: CASSQNSEAFF. The CDR3 DNA reads TGTGCCAGCAGCCAGAACTCTGAAGCTTTCTTT. Looking up the rest from reference TRBV3-1 and TRBJ1-1 gives the full variable domain: DTAVSQTPKYLVTQMGNDKSIKCEQNLGHDTMYWYKQDSKKFLKIMFSYNNKELIINETVPNRFSPKSPDKAHLNLHINSLELGDSAVYFCASSQNSEAFFGQGTRLTVV.

This clonotype was observed at least ten times. This chain uses TRBV20-1 with TRBJ1-5; D uncertain. The CDR3 has 12 residues. The germline gives CDR1 DFQATT, CDR2 SNEGSKA (reference sequence). V lost 2 bases and J lost 6, with 8 bases in between. The CDR3 coding sequence is TGCAGTGCTAGAAGAACTAGTCAGCCCCAGCATTTT. It encodes CSARRTSQPQHF.

This clonotype was seen at least ten times. The V and J genes are TRBV29-1 and TRBJ1-1, with 8 bases identical to TRBD1. Germline CDR1 is SQVTM and CDR2 is ANQGSEA. This CDR3 contains 12 residues. With 7 bases clipped from V and 0 bases from J, the junction kept 1 base outside the gene matches. CDR3 loop: CSGGQVNTEAFF. CDR3 in DNA: TGCAGCGGGGGACAGGTGAACACTGAAGCTTTCTTT.

This clonotype was recorded at least ten times. J is TRBJ1-5 and V is TRBV6-2 or TRBV6-3, with D hard to call. The CDR3 has 15 amino acids. Between the trimmed V and J ends, which lost 2 bases and 7 bases, there was a span of 15 bases. CDR1 is MNHEY and CDR2 is SVGEGT in the germline V gene. CDR3 region: CASSYANHGYQPQHF. Written as DNA, the CDR3 is TGTGCCAGCAGTTACGCGAATCATGGCTACCAGCCCCAGCATTTT.

This clonotype has more than one count but fewer than ten. The chain recombines TRBV6-1 with TRBJ1-2; D is perhaps TRBD1 (5 bases). The CDR3 runs to 14 residues. Trimming removed 7 bases from V and 4 bases from J, with 16 bases in between. CDR1 MNHNS and CDR2 SASEGT come from the germline V gene. For the CDR3, the DNA is TGTGCCAGCATCGGGGGTAGGGGCTCCTATGGCTACACCTTC. Its protein is CASIGGRGSYGYTF.